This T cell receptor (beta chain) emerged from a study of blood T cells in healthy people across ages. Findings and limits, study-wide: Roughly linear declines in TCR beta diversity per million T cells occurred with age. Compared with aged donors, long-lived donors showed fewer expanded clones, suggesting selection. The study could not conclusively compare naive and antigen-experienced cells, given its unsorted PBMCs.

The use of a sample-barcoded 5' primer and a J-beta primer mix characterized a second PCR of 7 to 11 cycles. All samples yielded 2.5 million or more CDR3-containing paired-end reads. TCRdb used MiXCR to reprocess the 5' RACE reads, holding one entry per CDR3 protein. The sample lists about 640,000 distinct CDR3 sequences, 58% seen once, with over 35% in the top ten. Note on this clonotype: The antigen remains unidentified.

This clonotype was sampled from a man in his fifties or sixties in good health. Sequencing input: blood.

Written as DNA, the CDR3 is TGCGCCAGCAGCTTGAGATCGGGGGACAGGTGGTCAGGGGAGACCCAGTACTTC. This codes for CASSLRSGDRWSGETQYF. The V call is TRBV5-1, the J call TRBJ2-5; 8 bases fit TRBD1. The CDR3 totals 18 residues. Germline CDR1 and CDR2: SGHRS and YFSETQ. Unmatched junction bases numbered 16, after V lost 1 base and J lost 5 bases.